This TCR beta chain derives from a study of identical twins. Regarding the study as a whole: Low generation-probability sequences were in excess among twin-shared out-of-frame alpha sequences. Out-of-frame TCR alpha sharing observed in monozygotic twins exceeded model estimates. The presence of invariant MAIT and iNKT cells could partly confound analyses of zero-insertion sequences.

This clonotype has a handful of counts. Its specificity is not known. The junction departs from germline at one end; a sequencing error may be responsible. TCRdb called the 5' RACE reads again in MiXCR, with one record for every CDR3 protein. The sample holds about 1.7 million distinct CDR3 sequences, less than 40% seen once. All donors were healthy Caucasians. This CDR3 comprises 16 residues. Per germline, CDR1 SGHRS and CDR2 YFSETQ. V gene TRBV5-1 combines with J gene TRBJ2-3, with 10 nucleotides matching TRBD2. The sequence was collected from a newborn girl in good health. What was sequenced was cord blood. Here the CDR3 reads CASSFTSGVITHTQYF. The CDR3 DNA reads as TGCGCCAGCAGCTTCACTAGCGGGGTTATCACACATACGCAGTATTTT.